This paragraph reports one T cell receptor beta chain. The antigen remains unidentified. These data belong to a study of OX40 agonist ivuxolimab in advanced cancers. Study-level information: Patients assigned to dose escalation were diagnosed with hepatocellular carcinoma, melanoma, renal cell or head and neck cancer.

Germline CDR1 SGHNT, CDR2 YYREEE (reference sequence). The CDR3 is made up of 15 amino acids. V was cut by 1 base and J by 1 base, with 8 bases left in between. Clones were sequenced by immunoSEQ multiplex PCR, and TCRdb holds only the in-frame ones, with some missing. Among around 100,000 clones listed, about nine tenths were seen once. A history of autoimmune disease or systemic immunosuppression excluded patients. Notes on the study in general: Expansion of clones was among the lowest in partial responders at 0.1-3.0 mg/kg.

This specimen consisted of CD4+ or CD8+ T cells sorted from blood, obtained in a trial of the OX40 agonist ivuxolimab. The chain employs TRBV5-4 and TRBJ2-2, with TRBD1 as a possible D gene (5 bases). The source of this sequence is an adult with an advanced solid tumor such as melanoma, head and neck, liver or kidney cancer. In DNA form, the CDR3 reads TGTGCCAGCAGCTTGCGACAGCTGAACACCGGGGAGCTGTTTTTT. This encodes CASSLRQLNTGELFF.